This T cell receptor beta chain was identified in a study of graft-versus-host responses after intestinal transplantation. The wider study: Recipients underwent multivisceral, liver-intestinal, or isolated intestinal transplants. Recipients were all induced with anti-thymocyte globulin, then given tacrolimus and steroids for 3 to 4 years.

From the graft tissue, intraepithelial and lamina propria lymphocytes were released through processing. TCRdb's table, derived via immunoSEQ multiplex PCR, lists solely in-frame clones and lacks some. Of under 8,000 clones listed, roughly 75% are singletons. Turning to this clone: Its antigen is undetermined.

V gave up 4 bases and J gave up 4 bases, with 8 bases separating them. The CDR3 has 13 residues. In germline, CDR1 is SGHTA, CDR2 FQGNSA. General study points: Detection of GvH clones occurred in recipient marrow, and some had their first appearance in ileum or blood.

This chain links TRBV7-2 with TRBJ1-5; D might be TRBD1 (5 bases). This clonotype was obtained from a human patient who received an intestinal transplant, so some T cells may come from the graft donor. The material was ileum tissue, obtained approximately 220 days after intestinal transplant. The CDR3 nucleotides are TGTGCCAGCAGCTCAAGGGGTAATCAGCCCCAGCATTTT. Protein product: CASSSRGNQPQHF. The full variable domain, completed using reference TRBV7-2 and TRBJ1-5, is GAGVSQSPSNKVTEKGKDVELRCDPISGHTALYWYRQSLGQGLEFLIYFQGNSAPDKSGLPSDRFSAERTGGSVSTLTIQRTQQEDSAVYLCASSSRGNQPQHFGDGTRLSIL.